This T cell receptor (beta chain) originates from a study of tumor-infiltrating T cells and Merkel cell polyomavirus (dated by TCRdb to the late 2010s). Describing the broader study: The study examined CD8+ T cells specific for the Merkel cell polyomavirus KLL epitope in Merkel cell carcinoma patients. In around 14 samples, KLL-tetramer-sorted cells taken from blood or tumor-infiltrating lymphocytes underwent TRB sequencing, as did some 12 matched whole-tumor samples. Most whole-tumor samples were 25-micron curls cut from formalin-fixed, paraffin-embedded tissue blocks. Patients came in at different disease stages and had a median follow-up of around 2.8 years, ranging from about 1.1 to 6.0 years. Across the study, one tumor sample was a frozen nodal tumor digest and one was a flash-frozen core biopsy of a metastasis. Varied, non-standardized therapies, including chemotherapy, radiation and immunotherapies, were received by the patients.

As regards this clone: Its recognized antigen is unknown. No base quality information exists; no much larger clone differs at one position.

V is reduced by 3 bases and J by 0 bases, leaving a spacing of 6 bases between them. CDR1 SGHAT and CDR2 FQNNGV are derived from the germline V gene. The cysteine opens and the phenylalanine closes a CDR3 of 14 amino acids. Solely the CDR3 DNA is kept, with 42 bases framed from the first base. Overall study outcomes, separate from this receptor: Significantly improved MCC-specific survival was associated with a higher intratumoral fraction of KLL-specific T cells (roughly 1.9-20% versus roughly 0-0.15%). The small sample size of the study (n of about 11 patients) is a limitation. KLL-specific TRB repertoires were diverse and mostly private, with just one public clonotype, shared by two patients, among hundreds of unique sequences. More unique KLL-specific clonotypes in tumors (roughly 5-108 vs 0-3) was associated with a significant MCC-specific survival advantage (P = 0.0051). Because only a single viral epitope was studied, T cells directed against other Merkel cell polyomavirus epitopes were not captured.

Receptor libraries were prepared by the immunoSEQ multiplex PCR assay. Adaptive Biotechnologies (Seattle, WA) carried out genomic DNA extraction, TRB sequencing and normalization. Under the source paper's analysis protocol: To compute clonality, the Shannon entropy of productive TRB sequences was normalized by log2 of unique productive sequences and then subtracted from one. KLL-specific clonotypes in tumors were identified by matching TCRbeta CDR3 amino acid sequences to those from the tetramer-sorted sample of each patient. TCRdb retrieved this table from immuneACCESS and kept in-frame rearrangements only. Not all clones are present; in checked studies, unresolved V genes account for under half, and no reason is known for the remainder. D and trimming come from the DNA, and the V and J calls and clone size come from that table. The sample yields 2,000 to 2,500 clones; approximately 98% were counted once. The leading ten clones occupy roughly 2.5% of the sample.

By immunohistochemistry, the tumors of all patients showed robust positive staining for Merkel cell polyomavirus Large T antigen. More than 10 Merkel cell carcinoma patients with robust KLL-tetramer+ populations, above 0.04% of CD8+ T cells, in blood and/or cultured TIL were included. Every patient was Caucasian, and patient ages ranged from about 50 to 85 years, with a median of roughly 60 years. Lymph node tumors were analyzed for patients with unknown primaries who presented with nodal disease, or when insufficient primary tissue was available. The rearrangement combines TRBV11-2 with TRBJ1-3, with no confidently assigned D gene. Sequencing was done on a sample of lymph node tissue. The sequence came from a man aged 65 to 79 with Merkel cell carcinoma. DNA sequence: TGTGCCAGCAGCTTTGGGCCCTCTGGAAACACCATATATTTT. This gives the protein CASSFGPSGNTIYF.